This passage covers 6 T cell receptor beta chains from one sample sequenced in a study of T cells in Graves' hyperthyroidism and ophthalmopathy. The source material, RNA transcripts, was used to amplify TCR beta CDR3 regions. HTBI primers were the set used in a first-round RT-PCR of the TCR CDR3. TCRdb re-analysed the multiplex PCR reads in MiXCR, keeping a single row per CDR3 protein. This repertoire shows about 380,000 distinct CDR3 sequences, about 14% found once; its top ten account for around 20%. Sequencing was done on a sample of blood. The receptors here all came from a young man with Graves' hyperthyroidism that later progressed to Graves' ophthalmopathy.

This clonotype was recorded many times. The chain joins TRBV7-6 to TRBJ2-7; D is undetermined. V was clipped by 1 base and J by 4 bases, with 8 bases between them. The CDR3 sequence is 13 residues long. Germline CDR1 SGHVS, CDR2 FNYEAQ. The CDR3 bases are TGTGCCAGCAGCTTAGAACACGGATACGAGCAGTACTTC. It specifies CASSLEHGYEQYF.

This clonotype was detected many times. The rearrangement links TRBV5-1 to TRBJ1-5; D ambiguous. Trimming took off 4 bases at V and 0 bases at J, with 11 bases between the two ends. This CDR3 region has 15 residues. The V gene's germline CDR1 is SGHRS and CDR2 YFSETQ. Here the CDR3 reads CASSMNPNSNQPQHF. The CDR3 bases are TGCGCCAGCAGCATGAACCCCAATAGCAATCAGCCCCAGCATTTT.

In its sample, this clonotype was seen a few times. This could be a read error, since a much larger clone is one nucleotide away. The chain joins TRBV12-3 or TRBV12-4 to TRBJ1-2, with D hard to call. CDR3 length: 12 amino acids. CDR3 DNA: TGTGCCAGCAGTTTGCGCACCTATGGCTGCACCTTC. Translating gives CASSLRTYGCTF.

This clonotype was counted only a few times. The chain joins TRBV4-1 to TRBJ2-1, with D tentatively TRBD1 or TRBD2 (6 bases each). Germline CDR1 is MGHRA and CDR2 is YSYEKL. CDR3 length: 18 amino acids. Trimming stripped 1 base from V and 0 bases from J, with 16 bases between. CDR3 in DNA: TGCGCCAGCAGCCAAGGAAGAGGAGGGGGTCGCTCCTACAATGAGCAGTTCTTC. Its translation is CASSQGRGGGRSYNEQFF.

J is TRBJ2-7 and V is TRBV20-1; D possibly corresponds to TRBD1 (6 bases). V lost 3 bases, J lost 1 base, and 10 bases lay in between. The length of the CDR3 is 13 residues. Looked up from germline, CDR1 is DFQATT and CDR2 is SNEGSKA (reference sequence). CDR3 DNA: TGCAGTGCTAGGGGCAGGGGATCCTACGAGCAGTACTTC. Translation gives CSARGRGSYEQYF.

The V call is TRBV18, the J call TRBJ1-6; 7 bases are shared with TRBD1. The V gene's germline CDR1 is KGHSH and CDR2 LQKENI. The CDR3 totals 14 residues. V gave up 8 bases and J gave up 11 bases; unmatched junction bases: 12. CDR3 region: CASHTGTDNAPLHF. The CDR3 nucleotides are TGTGCCAGCCACACAGGGACAGACAATGCACCCCTCCACTTT. The entire variable domain, with the rest obtained from reference TRBV18 and TRBJ1-6, is as follows: NAGVMQNPRHLVRRRGQEARLRCSPMKGHSHVYWYRQLPEEGLKFMVYLQKENIIDESGMPKERFSAEFPKEGPSILRIQQVVRGDSAAYFCASHTGTDNAPLHFGNGTRLTVT.